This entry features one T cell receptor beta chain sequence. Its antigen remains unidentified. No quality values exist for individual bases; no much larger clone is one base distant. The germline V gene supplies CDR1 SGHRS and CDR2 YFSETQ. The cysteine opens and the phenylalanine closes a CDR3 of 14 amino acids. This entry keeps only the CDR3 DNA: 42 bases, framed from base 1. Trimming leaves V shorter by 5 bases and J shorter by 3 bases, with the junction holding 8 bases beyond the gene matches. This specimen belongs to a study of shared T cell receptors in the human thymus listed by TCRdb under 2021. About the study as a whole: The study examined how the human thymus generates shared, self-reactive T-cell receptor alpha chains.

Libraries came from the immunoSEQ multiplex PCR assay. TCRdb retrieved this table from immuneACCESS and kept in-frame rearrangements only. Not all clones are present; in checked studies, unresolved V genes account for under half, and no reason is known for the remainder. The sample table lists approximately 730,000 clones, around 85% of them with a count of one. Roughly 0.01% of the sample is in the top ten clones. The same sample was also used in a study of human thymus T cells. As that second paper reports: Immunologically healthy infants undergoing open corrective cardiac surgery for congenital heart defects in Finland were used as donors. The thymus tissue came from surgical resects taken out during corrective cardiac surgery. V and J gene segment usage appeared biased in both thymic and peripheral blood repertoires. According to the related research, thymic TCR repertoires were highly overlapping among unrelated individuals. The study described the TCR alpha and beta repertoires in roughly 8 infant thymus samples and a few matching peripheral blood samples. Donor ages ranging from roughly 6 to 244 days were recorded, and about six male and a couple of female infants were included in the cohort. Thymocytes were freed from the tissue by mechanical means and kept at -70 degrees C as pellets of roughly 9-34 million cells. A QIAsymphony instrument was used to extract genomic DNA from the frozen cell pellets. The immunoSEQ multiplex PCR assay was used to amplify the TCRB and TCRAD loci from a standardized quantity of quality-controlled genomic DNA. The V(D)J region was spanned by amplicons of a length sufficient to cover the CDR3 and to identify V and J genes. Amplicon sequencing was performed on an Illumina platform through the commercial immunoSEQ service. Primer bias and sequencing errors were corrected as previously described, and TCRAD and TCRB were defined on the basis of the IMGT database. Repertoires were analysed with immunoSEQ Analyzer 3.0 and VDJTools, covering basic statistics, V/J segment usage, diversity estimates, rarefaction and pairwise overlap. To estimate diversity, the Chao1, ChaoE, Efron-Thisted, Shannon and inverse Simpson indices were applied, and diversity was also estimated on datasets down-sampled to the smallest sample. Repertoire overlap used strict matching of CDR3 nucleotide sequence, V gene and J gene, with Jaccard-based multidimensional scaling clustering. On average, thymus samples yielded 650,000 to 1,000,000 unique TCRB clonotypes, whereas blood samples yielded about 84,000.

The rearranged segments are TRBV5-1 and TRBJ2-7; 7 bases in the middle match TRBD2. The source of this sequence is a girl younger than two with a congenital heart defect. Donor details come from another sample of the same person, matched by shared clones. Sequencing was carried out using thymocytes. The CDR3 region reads CASSQSGTLYEQYF. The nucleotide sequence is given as TGCGCCAGCAGTCAAAGCGGGACTCTCTACGAGCAGTACTTC.